This is a list of T cell receptor beta chains from one sample in a study of chemoradiotherapy in HPV16-positive cancers. The data were produced by immunoSEQ multiplex PCR, yet TCRdb's version contains in-frame clones alone and is incomplete. The sample lists about 1,400 clones, about two thirds seen once, with approximately 20% in the top ten. Sequenced material: tumor tissue, taken from a patient who underwent chemoradiotherapy. The receptors derive from a human donor with HPV-associated anogenital cancer. CDR3s include the opening cysteine and the closing phenylalanine or tryptophan. A D gene is named only where the DNA matches it firmly. Not all rows give a size; the values are once, few, many and, for expanded clones, a class.

>TRBD1|-|TRBJ1-2|TRBV10-3
CATAGTGAYGYTF
TGTGCCACGGCCGGGACAGGGGCCTATGGCTACACCTTC
>-|-|TRBJ1-6|TRBV30
CAWNLQYNSPLHF
TGTGCCTGGAACCTGCAGTATAATTCACCCCTCCACTTT
>TRBD1|-|TRBJ1-5|TRBV11-3
CASSLAGQANSNQPQHF
TGTGCCAGCAGCTTAGCTGGACAGGCAAATAGCAATCAGCCCCAGCATTTT
>TRBD2|-|TRBJ2-7|TRBV6-5
CASARGGGSYEQYF
TGTGCCAGCGCCCGGGGGGGTGGGTCTTACGAGCAGTACTTC
>-|-|TRBJ1-3|TRBV4-3
CASSPEGDFSGNTIYF
TGCGCCAGCAGCCCCGAGGGGGACTTCTCTGGAAACACCATATATTTT
>-|few|TRBJ2-2|TRBV11-2
CASSLETNTGELFF
TGTGCCAGCAGTCTAGAGACGAACACCGGGGAGCTGTTTTTT
>TRBD1|-|TRBJ2-2|TRBV6-5
CASRTGRTGELFF
TGTGCCAGCAGGACAGGGCGAACCGGGGAGCTGTTTTTT
>-|few|TRBJ2-1|TRBV20-1
CSALGHSKKFF
TGCAGTGCTTTGGGACACTCTAAGAAGTTCTTC
>-|-|TRBJ1-6|TRBV6-6
CASSYGSQGFLHF
TGTGCCAGCAGTTACGGGAGTCAGGGATTCCTCCACTTT
>-|few|TRBJ1-3|TRBV5-6
CASSFGAGNTIYF
TGTGCCAGCAGCTTCGGAGCTGGAAACACCATATATTTT
>-|-|TRBJ2-7|TRBV7-9
CASRDSLNYEQYF
TGTGCCAGCAGGGACAGTTTGAACTACGAGCAGTACTTC
>-|-|TRBJ1-1|TRBV21-1
CASTQKGQAEAFF
TGTGCCAGCACACAGAAGGGGCAAGCTGAAGCTTTCTTT
>-|-|TRBJ2-6|TRBV30
CAWSVLGSGANVLTF
TGTGCCTGGAGTGTACTGGGCTCTGGGGCCAACGTCCTGACTTTC
>-|once|TRBJ1-6|TRBV29-1
CSVKMSSYNSPLHF
TGCAGCGTCAAGATGAGCTCCTATAATTCACCCCTCCACTTT
>TRBD2|-|TRBJ2-1|TRBV6-4
CASSISGVYNEQFF
TGTGCCAGCAGTATTAGCGGGGTGTACAATGAGCAGTTCTTC
>TRBD1|few|TRBJ2-2|TRBV7-9
CASSFRQGANTGELFF
TGTGCCAGCAGCTTTCGACAGGGAGCGAACACCGGGGAGCTGTTTTTT
>TRBD2|few|TRBJ2-2|TRBV28
CASSPPGLAGEITGELFF
TGTGCCAGCAGTCCCCCGGGACTAGCGGGAGAGATAACCGGGGAGCTGTTTTTT
>TRBD1|-|TRBJ1-6|TRBV27
CASSAILGTVHSPLHF
TGTGCCAGCAGTGCTATTCTGGGGACAGTACATTCACCCCTCCACTTT
>TRBD1|once|TRBJ2-7|TRBV7-9
CASSLGGQGLSYEQYF
TGTGCCAGCAGCTTAGGGGGACAGGGGCTCTCCTACGAGCAGTACTTC
>TRBD1|-|TRBJ1-5|TRBV4-1
CASSLTGASMGNQPQHF
TGCGCCAGCAGCCTCACAGGGGCTTCGATGGGCAATCAGCCCCAGCATTTT
>-|-|TRBJ1-4|TRBV7-6
CASSYASGRNEKLFF
TGTGCCAGCAGCTACGCATCCGGAAGGAATGAAAAACTGTTTTTT
>-|-|TRBJ2-1|TRBV11-3
CASSLAGSVKREQFF
TGTGCCAGCAGCTTAGCGGGCAGTGTTAAACGGGAGCAGTTCTTC
>-|-|TRBJ1-5|TRBV10-3
CATRGGPNQPQHF
TGTGCCACCCGAGGGGGACCCAATCAGCCCCAGCATTTT
>-|-|TRBJ2-5|TRBV27
CASSTFGTLQETQYF
TGTGCCAGCAGTACATTCGGGACACTCCAAGAGACCCAGTACTTC
>-|-|TRBJ1-2|TRBV7-2
CASSSIYGYTF
TGTGCCAGCAGCTCAATCTATGGCTACACCTTC
>TRBD2|-|TRBJ2-7|TRBV7-8
CASSLAGASGNYEQYF
TGTGCCAGCAGCTTAGCGGGGGCTAGCGGGAATTACGAGCAGTACTTC
>-|-|TRBJ2-3|TRBV7-6
CASSLGTAYTNTQYF
TGTGCCAGCAGCTTAGGTACAGCGTACACAAATACGCAGTATTTT
>-|-|TRBJ1-2|TRBV6-1
CASSDPGTQKFYGYTF
TGTGCCAGCAGTGATCCCGGGACACAGAAATTCTATGGCTACACCTTC
>-|few|TRBJ2-7|TRBV2
CASSVGQSYEQYF
TGTGCCAGCAGTGTTGGACAGTCCTACGAGCAGTACTTC
>-|-|TRBJ1-4|TRBV7-6
CASSRGVRGGEKLFF
TGTGCCAGCAGCCGAGGGGTAAGGGGCGGTGAAAAACTGTTTTTT
>TRBD2|once|TRBJ2-1|TRBV7-9
CASSLMGLAAHNEQFF
TGTGCCAGCAGCTTAATGGGCCTAGCGGCCCACAATGAGCAGTTCTTC
>-|-|TRBJ2-2|TRBV27
CASSLGSAPRELFF
TGTGCCAGCAGTTTGGGTAGCGCCCCCCGTGAGCTGTTTTTT